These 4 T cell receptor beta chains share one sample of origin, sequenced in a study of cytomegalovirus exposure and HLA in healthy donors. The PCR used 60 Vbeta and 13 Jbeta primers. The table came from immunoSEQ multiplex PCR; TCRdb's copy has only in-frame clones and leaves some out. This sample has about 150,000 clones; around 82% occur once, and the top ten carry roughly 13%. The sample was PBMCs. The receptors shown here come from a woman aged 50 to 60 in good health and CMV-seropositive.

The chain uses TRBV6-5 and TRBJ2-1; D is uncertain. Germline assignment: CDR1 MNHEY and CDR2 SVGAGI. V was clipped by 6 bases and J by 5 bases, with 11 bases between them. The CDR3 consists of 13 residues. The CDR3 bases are TGTGCCAGCAGAACCGGGTCCAACAATGAGCAGTTCTTC. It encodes CASRTGSNNEQFF.

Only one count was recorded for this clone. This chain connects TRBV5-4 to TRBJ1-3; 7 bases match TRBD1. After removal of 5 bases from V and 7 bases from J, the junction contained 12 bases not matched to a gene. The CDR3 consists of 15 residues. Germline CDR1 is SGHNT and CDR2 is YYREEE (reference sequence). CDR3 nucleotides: TGTGCCAGCAGTTCAGGGGGAACCCCAGGGAACACCATATATTTT. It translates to CASSSGGTPGNTIYF.

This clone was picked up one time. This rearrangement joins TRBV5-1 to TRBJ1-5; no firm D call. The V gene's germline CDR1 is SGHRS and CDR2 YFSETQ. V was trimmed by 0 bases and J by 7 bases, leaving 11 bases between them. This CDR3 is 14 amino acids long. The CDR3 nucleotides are TGCGCCAGCAGCTTGGAAGCGGGAGGCCAGCCCCAGCATTTT. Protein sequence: CASSLEAGGQPQHF.

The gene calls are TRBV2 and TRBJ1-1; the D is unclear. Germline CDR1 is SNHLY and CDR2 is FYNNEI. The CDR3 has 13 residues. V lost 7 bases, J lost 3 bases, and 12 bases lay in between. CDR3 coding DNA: TGTGCCAGCAAGAGTTCACGGGACACTGAAGCTTTCTTT. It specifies CASKSSRDTEAFF. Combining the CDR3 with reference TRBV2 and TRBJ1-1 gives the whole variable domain EPEVTQTPSHQVTQMGQEVILRCVPISNHLYFYWYRQILGQKVEFLVSFYNNEISEKSEIFDDQFSVERPDGSNFTLKIRSTKLEDSAMYFCASKSSRDTEAFFGQGTRLTVV.